This T cell receptor (beta chain) was retrieved from a study of blood T cell repertoires in COVID-19. Study-level background: Researchers got acute and convalescent COVID-19 samples from the United States, Italy and Spain.

A single count supports this clone. Profiling relied on immunoSEQ multiplex PCR, and the TCRdb table lists in-frame clones only, not all of them. The table includes about 160,000 clones, over 75% detected once. The CDR3 loop spans 14 amino acids. Germline CDR1 is SNHLY and CDR2 is FYNNEI. The V gene lost 4 bases and the J gene lost 5 bases, with 9 bases spanning the gap. The chain links TRBV2 to TRBJ1-6, with D tentatively TRBD1 (6 bases). This sequence originates from a human donor in a cohort sampled during active COVID-19. The source material was peripheral blood. The CDR3 nucleotides read TGTGCCAGCAGTGCAAGGACAGATAATTCACCCCTCCACTTT. It is translated as CASSARTDNSPLHF.